Each of the 4 T cell receptor beta chains below was sequenced from the same sample in a study of vaccination effects on CD4 cells after COVID-19. Antigens for these TCRs are unknown. With roughly 9 days of culture completed, CD4+ T cells were isolated. Method: immunoSEQ multiplex PCR; TCRdb's copy keeps in-frame clones and lacks some. The sample carries under 40,000 clones, 68% recorded once. Sequencing was performed on CD4+ T cells from PBMCs cultured without peptide, taken before COVID-19 vaccination. These receptors were taken from a human donor who received a COVID-19 vaccine.

The V call is TRBV18, the J call TRBJ1-5; 7 nucleotides line up with TRBD1. The junction had 6 bases not matched to a gene; V was cut back by 8 bases and J by 5 bases. The CDR3 has 13 amino acids. The germline V gene has CDR1 KGHSH and CDR2 LQKENI. The CDR3 here is CASKQGMDQPQHF. CDR3 in DNA: TGTGCCAGCAAACAGGGGATGGATCAGCCCCAGCATTTT. The whole variable domain, remainder taken from reference TRBV18 and TRBJ1-5, is NAGVMQNPRHLVRRRGQEARLRCSPMKGHSHVYWYRQLPEEGLKFMVYLQKENIIDESGMPKERFSAEFPKEGPSILRIQQVVRGDSAAYFCASKQGMDQPQHFGDGTRLSIL.

The rearrangement uses TRBV10-3 and TRBJ2-1, with 9 bases aligning to TRBD1. The CDR3 loop spans 18 amino acids. The V gene's germline CDR1 is ENHRY and CDR2 SYGVKD. V shed 3 bases and J 2 bases; nucleotides not matched to a gene: 11. Here the CDR3 DNA reads TGTGCCATCAGTGAATTACCGCCGGGACAGGGTACCTACAATGAGCAGTTCTTC. This translates into CAISELPPGQGTYNEQFF.

The chain links TRBV5-1 to TRBJ2-3; 7 nucleotides align to TRBD1. This CDR3 comprises 13 residues. Germline V lookup: CDR1 SGHRS, CDR2 YFSETQ. Unmatched junction bases numbered 2, after V lost 4 bases and J lost 3 bases. The CDR3 DNA reads as TGCGCCAGCAGCCAGACAGGGACAGATACGCAGTATTTT. Protein: CASSQTGTDTQYF.

The chain employs TRBV5-1 and TRBJ2-3; 9 nucleotides match TRBD2. The CDR3 runs to 16 residues. V was clipped by 3 bases and J by 2 bases; unmatched bases: 7. Per germline, CDR1 SGHRS and CDR2 YFSETQ. Written as DNA, the CDR3 is TGCGCCAGCAGCTCCTCTAGCGGGGCGACCACAGATACGCAGTATTTT. Translated, it gives CASSSSSGATTDTQYF.